These 5 T cell receptor beta chains came from one sample sequenced in a study of regulatory T cells in long-lasting Graves disease. To make TCR beta libraries, researchers used iRepertoire HTBI primers and Arm-PCR of CDR3 regions. TCRdb processed the multiplex PCR reads anew with MiXCR; each CDR3 protein has one entry. The data hold roughly 510,000 distinct CDR3 sequences, with more than 15% observed a single time. Time point of the sample: newly diagnosed GD, antithyroid drugs for less than 3 months. Preparation of the TCR library used RNA extracted from PBMCs. These records were also assigned to another study, of T cells in Graves' hyperthyroidism and ophthalmopathy.

The starting material was peripheral blood mononuclear cells (PBMCs), obtained at new diagnosis, from a patient treated with antithyroid drugs. All receptors derive from a man between 18 and 29 years old with Graves disease.

In its sample, this clonotype was seen a few times. The V call is TRBV20-1, the J call TRBJ1-4; 7 positions match TRBD1. CDR1 and CDR2 (germline): DFQATT, SNEGSKA (reference sequence). J gave up 4 bases and V 3 bases, and 5 bases lay outside the gene matches. The CDR3 length is 14 residues. CDR3 bases: TGCAGTGCTAGGGGATCAGGGGGTAATGAAAAACTGTTTTTT. Encoded protein: CSARGSGGNEKLFF.

The chain carries TRBV7-8 and TRBJ1-1, with 11 bases fitting TRBD1. V dropped 2 bases and J dropped 5; count of bases not matched to a gene: 4. The CDR3 runs to 15 residues. The germline V gene has CDR1 SGHVS and CDR2 FQNEAQ. CDR3 sequence (DNA): TGTGCCAGCAGCTTAATAGGGACAGGGGGGACTGAAGCTTTCTTT. Amino acid sequence: CASSLIGTGGTEAFF.

The table lists this clonotype with many counts. The chain links TRBV20-1 to TRBJ2-3; D gene ambiguous. The germline V and J ends were trimmed by 5 bases and 0 bases, with 6 bases remaining between them. This CDR3 has 12 residues. The germline gives CDR1 DFQATT, CDR2 SNEGSKA (reference sequence). CDR3 DNA: TGCAGTGCTTATATTAGCACAGATACGCAGTATTTT. It is translated as CSAYISTDTQYF.

Points on this clonotype: Given a much more abundant clone one base away, this may be a read error. The chain is built from TRBV15 and TRBJ1-1, with 7 bases identical to TRBD1. This CDR3 region has 14 residues. Germline CDR1 and CDR2: LNHNV and YYDKDF (reference sequence). The CDR3 here is CATSALGTVDEASF. As DNA, the CDR3 is TGTGCCACCAGCGCCCTTGGGACAGTCGATGAAGCTTCCTTT.

The CDR3 coding sequence is TGTGCCTGGAGTCAAAAAGACGGGGAGCTGTTTTTT. It yields the protein CAWSQKDGELFF. The chain links TRBV30 to TRBJ2-2; D unclear. The CDR3 covers 12 residues. The V gene lost 2 bases and the J gene lost 7 bases, with 8 bases spanning the gap. The V gene's germline CDR1 is GTSNPN and CDR2 SVGIG (reference sequence). Combining the CDR3 with reference TRBV30 and TRBJ2-2 gives the whole variable domain SQTIHQWPATLVQPVGSPLSLECTVEGTSNPNLYWYRQAAGRGLQLLFYSVGIGQISSEVPQNLSASRPQDRQFILSSKKLLLSDSGFYLCAWSQKDGELFFGEGSRLTVL.